This TCR beta chain was profiled in a study of cytomegalovirus exposure and HLA in healthy donors. This PCR relied on a set of 60 Vbeta primers and 13 Jbeta primers. This table comes from immunoSEQ multiplex PCR, and its TCRdb copy is limited to in-frame clones, with some not included. Among about 110,000 clones listed, 60% to 80% were seen once. This clone was picked up a small number of times. CDR3 size: 13 residues. Germline V CDR1 and CDR2: SEHNR, FQNEAQ (reference sequence). V shed 4 bases and J 6 bases; nucleotides not matched to a gene: 5. V usage is TRBV7-9 and J usage is TRBJ1-1, with 7 bases aligning to TRBD1. Specimen: PBMCs. This TCR derives from a man aged 35-49 years in good health and CMV-seronegative. The CDR3 here is CASSSTGFAEAFF. The CDR3 DNA sequence: TGTGCCAGCAGCTCGACAGGGTTCGCTGAAGCTTTCTTT. Variable domain in full (rest from reference TRBV7-9 and TRBJ1-1): DTGVSQNPRHKITKRGQNVTFRCDPISEHNRLYWYRQTLGQGPEFLTYFQNEAQLEKSRLLSDRFSAERPKGSFSTLEIQRTEQGDSAMYLCASSSTGFAEAFFGQGTRLTVV.